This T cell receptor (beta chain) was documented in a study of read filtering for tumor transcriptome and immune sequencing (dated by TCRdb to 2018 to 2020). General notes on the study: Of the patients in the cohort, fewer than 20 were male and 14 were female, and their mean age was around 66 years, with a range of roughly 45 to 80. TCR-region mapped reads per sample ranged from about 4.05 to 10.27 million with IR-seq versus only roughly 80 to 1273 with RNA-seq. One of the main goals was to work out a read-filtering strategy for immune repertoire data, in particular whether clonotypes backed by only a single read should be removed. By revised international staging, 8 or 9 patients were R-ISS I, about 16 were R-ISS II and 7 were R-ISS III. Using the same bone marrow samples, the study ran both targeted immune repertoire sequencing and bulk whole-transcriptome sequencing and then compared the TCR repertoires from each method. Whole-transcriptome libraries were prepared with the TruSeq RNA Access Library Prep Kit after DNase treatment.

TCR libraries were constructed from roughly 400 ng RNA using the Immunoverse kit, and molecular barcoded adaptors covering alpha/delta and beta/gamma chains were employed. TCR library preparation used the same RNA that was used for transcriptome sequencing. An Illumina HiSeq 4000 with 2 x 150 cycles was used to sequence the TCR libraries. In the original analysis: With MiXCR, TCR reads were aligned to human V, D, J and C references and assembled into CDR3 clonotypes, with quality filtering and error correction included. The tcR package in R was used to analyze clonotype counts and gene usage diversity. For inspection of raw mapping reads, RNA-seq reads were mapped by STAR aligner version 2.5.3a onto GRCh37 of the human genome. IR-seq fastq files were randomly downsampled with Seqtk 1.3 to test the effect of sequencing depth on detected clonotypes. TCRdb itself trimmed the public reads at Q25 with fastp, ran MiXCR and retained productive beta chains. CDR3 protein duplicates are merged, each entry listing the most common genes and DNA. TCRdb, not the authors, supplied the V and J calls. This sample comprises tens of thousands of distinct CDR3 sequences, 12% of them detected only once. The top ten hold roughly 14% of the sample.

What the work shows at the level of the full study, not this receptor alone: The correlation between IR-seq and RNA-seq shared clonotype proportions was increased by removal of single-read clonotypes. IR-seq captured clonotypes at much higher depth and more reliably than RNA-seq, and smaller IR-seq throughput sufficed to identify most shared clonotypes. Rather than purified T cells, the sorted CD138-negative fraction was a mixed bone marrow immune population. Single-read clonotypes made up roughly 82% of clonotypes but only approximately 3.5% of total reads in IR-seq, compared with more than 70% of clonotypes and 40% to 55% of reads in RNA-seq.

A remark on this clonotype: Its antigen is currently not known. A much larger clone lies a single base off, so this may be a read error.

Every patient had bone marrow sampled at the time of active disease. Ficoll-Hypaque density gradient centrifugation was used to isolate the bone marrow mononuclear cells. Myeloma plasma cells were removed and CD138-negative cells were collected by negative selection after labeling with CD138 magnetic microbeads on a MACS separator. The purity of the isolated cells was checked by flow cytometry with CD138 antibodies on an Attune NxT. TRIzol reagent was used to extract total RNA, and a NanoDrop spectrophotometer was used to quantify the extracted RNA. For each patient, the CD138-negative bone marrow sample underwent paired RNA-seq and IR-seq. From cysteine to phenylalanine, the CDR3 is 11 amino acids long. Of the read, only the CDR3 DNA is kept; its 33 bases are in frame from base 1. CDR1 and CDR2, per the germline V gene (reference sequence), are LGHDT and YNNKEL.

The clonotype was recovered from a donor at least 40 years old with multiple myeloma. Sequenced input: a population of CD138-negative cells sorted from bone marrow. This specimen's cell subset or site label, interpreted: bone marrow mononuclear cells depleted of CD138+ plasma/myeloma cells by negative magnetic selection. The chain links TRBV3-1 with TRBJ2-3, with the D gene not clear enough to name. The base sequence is TGTGCCAGCAGCCAAGCAGATACGCAGTGTTTT. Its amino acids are CASSQADTQCF.